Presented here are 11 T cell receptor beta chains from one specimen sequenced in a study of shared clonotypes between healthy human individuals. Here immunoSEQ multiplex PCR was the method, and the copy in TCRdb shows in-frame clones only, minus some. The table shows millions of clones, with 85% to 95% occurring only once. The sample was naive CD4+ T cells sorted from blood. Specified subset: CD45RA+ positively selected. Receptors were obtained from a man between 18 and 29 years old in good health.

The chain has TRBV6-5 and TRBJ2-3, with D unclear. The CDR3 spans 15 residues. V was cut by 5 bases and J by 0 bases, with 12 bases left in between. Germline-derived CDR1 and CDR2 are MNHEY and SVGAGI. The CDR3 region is CASSKSLLSTDTQYF. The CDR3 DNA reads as TGTGCCAGCAGTAAAAGTCTACTTAGCACAGATACGCAGTATTTT.

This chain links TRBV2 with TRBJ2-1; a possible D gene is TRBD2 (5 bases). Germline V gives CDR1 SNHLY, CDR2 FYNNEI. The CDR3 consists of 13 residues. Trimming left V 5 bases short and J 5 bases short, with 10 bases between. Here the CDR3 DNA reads TGTGCCAGCAGTCAAGAGGGTAACAATGAGCAGTTCTTC. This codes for CASSQEGNNEQFF.

This CDR3 is CASSLGGGGYEQYF. As DNA, the CDR3 is TGTGCCAGCAGCTTAGGGGGTGGAGGCTACGAGCAGTACTTC. The chain couples TRBV7-9 to TRBJ2-7, with D perhaps matching TRBD2 (5 bases). V lost 1 base, J lost 3 bases, and 10 bases lay in between. There are 14 residues in the CDR3. The V gene's germline CDR1 is SEHNR and CDR2 FQNEAQ (reference sequence). Full variable domain (missing parts from reference TRBV7-9 and TRBJ2-7): DTGVSQNPRHKITKRGQNVTFRCDPISEHNRLYWYRQTLGQGPEFLTYFQNEAQLEKSRLLSDRFSAERPKGSFSTLEIQRTEQGDSAMYLCASSLGGGGYEQYFGPGTRLTVT.

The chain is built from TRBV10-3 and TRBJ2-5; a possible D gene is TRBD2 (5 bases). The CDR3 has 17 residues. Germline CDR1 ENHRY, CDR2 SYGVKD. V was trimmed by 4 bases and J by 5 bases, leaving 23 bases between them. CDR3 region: CAISGSTGFSFGETQYF. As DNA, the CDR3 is TGTGCCATCAGTGGAAGTACGGGGTTTTCGTTTGGTGAGACCCAGTACTTC.

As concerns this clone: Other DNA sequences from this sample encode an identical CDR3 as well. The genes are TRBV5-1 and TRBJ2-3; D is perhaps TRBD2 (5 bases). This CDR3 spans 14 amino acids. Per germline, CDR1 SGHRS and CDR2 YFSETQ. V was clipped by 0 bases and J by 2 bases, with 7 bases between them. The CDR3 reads CASSLARDTDTQYF. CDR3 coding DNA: TGCGCCAGCAGCTTGGCTCGGGACACAGATACGCAGTATTTT.

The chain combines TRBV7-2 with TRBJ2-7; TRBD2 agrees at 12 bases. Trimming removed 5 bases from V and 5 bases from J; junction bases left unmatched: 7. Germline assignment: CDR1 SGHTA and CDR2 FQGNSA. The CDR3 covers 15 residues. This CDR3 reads CASSTPSGRAHEQYF. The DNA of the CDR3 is TGTGCCAGCAGCACCCCTAGCGGGAGGGCCCACGAGCAGTACTTC.

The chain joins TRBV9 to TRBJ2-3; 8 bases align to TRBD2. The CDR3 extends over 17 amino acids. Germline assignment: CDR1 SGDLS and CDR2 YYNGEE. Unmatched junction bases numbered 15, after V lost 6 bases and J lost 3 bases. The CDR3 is CASMDASGLLRTDTQYF. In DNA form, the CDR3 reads TGTGCCAGCATGGACGCTAGCGGGCTCCTCCGAACAGATACGCAGTATTTT.

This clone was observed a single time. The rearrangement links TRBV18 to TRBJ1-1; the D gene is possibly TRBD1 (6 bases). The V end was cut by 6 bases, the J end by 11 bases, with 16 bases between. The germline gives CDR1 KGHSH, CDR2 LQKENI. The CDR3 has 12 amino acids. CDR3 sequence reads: CASSSGGGPAFF. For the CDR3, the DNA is TGTGCCAGCTCCAGTGGGGGCGGGCCTGCTTTCTTT.

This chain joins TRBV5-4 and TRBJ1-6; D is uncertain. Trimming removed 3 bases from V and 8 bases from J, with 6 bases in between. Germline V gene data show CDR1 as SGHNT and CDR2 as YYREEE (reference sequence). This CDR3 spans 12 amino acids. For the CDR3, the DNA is TGTGCCAGCAGCTCCACCGATTCACCCCTCCACTTT. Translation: CASSSTDSPLHF.

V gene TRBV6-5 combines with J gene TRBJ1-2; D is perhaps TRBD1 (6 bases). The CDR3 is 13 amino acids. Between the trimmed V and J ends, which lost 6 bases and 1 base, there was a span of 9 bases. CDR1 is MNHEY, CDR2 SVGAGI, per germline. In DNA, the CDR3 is TGTGCCAGCAGGAGAGGGGGTAACTATGGCTACACCTTC. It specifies CASRRGGNYGYTF.

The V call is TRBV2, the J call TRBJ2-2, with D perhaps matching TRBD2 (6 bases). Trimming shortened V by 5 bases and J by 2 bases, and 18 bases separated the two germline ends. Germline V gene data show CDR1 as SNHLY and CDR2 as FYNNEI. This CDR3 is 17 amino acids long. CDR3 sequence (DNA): TGTGCCAGCAGTACTTCACCGGGACTTCTAAACACCGGGGAGCTGTTTTTT. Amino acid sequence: CASSTSPGLLNTGELFF.